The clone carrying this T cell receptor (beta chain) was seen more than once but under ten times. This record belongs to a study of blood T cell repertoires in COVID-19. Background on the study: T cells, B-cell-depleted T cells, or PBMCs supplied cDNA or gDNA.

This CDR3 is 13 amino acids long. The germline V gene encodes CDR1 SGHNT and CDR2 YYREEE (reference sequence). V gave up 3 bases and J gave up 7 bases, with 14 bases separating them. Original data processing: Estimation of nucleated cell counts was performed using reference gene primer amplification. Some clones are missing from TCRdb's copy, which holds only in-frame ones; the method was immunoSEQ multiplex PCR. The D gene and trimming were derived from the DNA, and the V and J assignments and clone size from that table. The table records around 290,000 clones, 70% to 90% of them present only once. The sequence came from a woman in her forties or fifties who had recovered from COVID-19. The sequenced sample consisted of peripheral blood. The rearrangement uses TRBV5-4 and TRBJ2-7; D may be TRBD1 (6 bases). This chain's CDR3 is CASSSRTVGEQYF. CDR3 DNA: TGTGCCAGCAGCTCTCGGACAGTTGGGGAGCAGTACTTC.